This is a list of T cell receptor beta chains from one sample in a study of blood T cell repertoires in COVID-19. Sequenced by immunoSEQ multiplex PCR; TCRdb stores in-frame clones only, minus some. The data contain under 300,000 clones, 79% of them singletons. The sequenced sample was peripheral blood. These receptors all come from a woman in her forties with active or convalescent COVID-19. CDR3s include the opening cysteine and the closing phenylalanine or tryptophan. The D gene is left open where the match is weak. The listing skips clone size in some rows; elsewhere it reads once, few, many or a size class.

DNA	CDR3	V	J	size	D	length
TGTGCCAGCAGCAACACCGCCTATGGCTACACCTTC	CASSNTAYGYTF	TRBV7-9	TRBJ1-2	.	.	12
TGTGCCAGCAGGGAAGGTGGGAGTGGTCCCTATGGCTACACCTTC	CASREGGSGPYGYTF	TRBV6-1	TRBJ1-2	medium-sized	.	15
TGTGCCAGCAGGTCTACCGGGTCTTATCCTGGCTACACCTTC	CASRSTGSYPGYTF	TRBV28	TRBJ1-2	.	.	14
TGCGCCAGCAGCTCTCGGGGGTTTTTGGAAAAACTGTTTTTT	CASSSRGFLEKLFF	TRBV5-1	TRBJ1-4	.	.	14
TGTGCCAGCAGGGCTGTCGGGGAAAAACTGTTTTTT	CASRAVGEKLFF	TRBV6-5	TRBJ1-4	.	.	12
TGTGCCAGCGAGGGACTTAATACAGATACGCAGTATTTT	CASEGLNTDTQYF	TRBV3-1/TRBV3-2	TRBJ2-3	.	.	13
TGTGCCATCATCAATCTATACAATGAGCAGTTCTTC	CAIINLYNEQFF	TRBV10-3	TRBJ2-1	once	.	12
TGTGCCGGGGGGATTGGGACCACAGATACGCAGTATTTT	CAGGIGTTDTQYF	TRBV2	TRBJ2-3	.	.	13
TGTGCCAGCAGTTTAGCAGGGTTCAATCAGCCCCAGCATTTT	CASSLAGFNQPQHF	TRBV27	TRBJ1-5	.	.	14
TGTGCCAGCAGTGGGGGGAGGACAGGCGGGTTGGAGACCCAGTACTTC	CASSGGRTGGLETQYF	TRBV6-1	TRBJ2-5	.	.	16
TGTGCCAGCAGCCCAGGGTGGGAGGAAGAGACCCAGTACTTC	CASSPGWEEETQYF	TRBV7-6	TRBJ2-5	.	.	14
TGTGCCAGCTCATCTGCTATGAGGGGGTTGAACACCGGGGAGCTGTTTTTT	CASSSAMRGLNTGELFF	TRBV18	TRBJ2-2	few	.	17
TGTGCCAGCAGTGCAAGGGCACTAGCGGGGGGGGGCAATGAGCAGTTCTTC	CASSARALAGGGNEQFF	TRBV27	TRBJ2-1	.	TRBD2	17
TGTGCCAGCAGAAGGGTCCAGGGCACTGAAGCTTTCTTT	CASRRVQGTEAFF	TRBV6-4	TRBJ1-1	.	.	13
TGTGCCAGCACACGGACTAGTGAAGCCGGGGAGCTGTTTTTT	CASTRTSEAGELFF	TRBV6-6	TRBJ2-2	.	TRBD2	14
TGCGCCAGCAGGTCGTCGTCCGCACGGCTAGCGGGGGGCCTCTACGAGCAGTACTTC	CASRSSSARLAGGLYEQYF	TRBV5-1	TRBJ2-7	.	TRBD2	19
TGTGCCAGCAGTTTTGGGGACAGACCCTTATATGGCTACACCTTC	CASSFGDRPLYGYTF	TRBV28	TRBJ1-2	.	TRBD1	15
TGTGCCAGCAGTTGGACAGGGGGCGTAATTGGCTACACCTTC	CASSWTGGVIGYTF	TRBV5-4	TRBJ1-2	.	TRBD1	14
TGTGCCAGCTCACCTGTTCTCGGGACAGACCCCTATGGCTACACCTTC	CASSPVLGTDPYGYTF	TRBV18	TRBJ1-2	.	TRBD1	16
TGTGCCAGCAGCCTCGACTCTGGCGGGGAGCTGTTTTTT	CASSLDSGGELFF	TRBV9	TRBJ2-2	.	.	13
TGTGCCTGGGGGGGGACTAGCGTTACCGGGGAGCTGTTTTTT	CAWGGTSVTGELFF	TRBV30	TRBJ2-2	.	TRBD2	14
TGTGCCACCTCGGGCCGGGACAGGGGCACCTACGAGCAGTACTTC	CATSGRDRGTYEQYF	TRBV6-5	TRBJ2-7	.	TRBD1	15
TGCGCCAGCAGCCAAGCAGGGCAGGGCTATCAGCCCCAGCATTTT	CASSQAGQGYQPQHF	TRBV4-1	TRBJ1-5	.	.	15
TGTGCCAGCAGCTTAAGCACAGGAAACACTGAAGCTTTCTTT	CASSLSTGNTEAFF	TRBV7-3	TRBJ1-1	.	.	14
TGTGCCAGCAGCCAAGAGACATACACAGATACGCAGTATTTT	CASSQETYTDTQYF	TRBV14	TRBJ2-3	.	.	14
TGTGCCAGCAGCGATCGGGATACGCAGTATTTT	CASSDRDTQYF	TRBV25-1	TRBJ2-3	.	.	11
TGTGCCAGCAGTAACGGCTACGAGCAGTACTTC	CASSNGYEQYF	TRBV6-4	TRBJ2-7	.	.	11